Listed below are T cell receptor beta chains from one sample, sequenced in a study of blood T cells in healthy people across ages. TCRdb re-called the 5' RACE reads with MiXCR, one entry per CDR3 protein. The sample has approximately 1,700,000 distinct CDR3 sequences; about two fifths are singletons. The specimen sequenced was blood. These receptors all stem from a human donor in good health. The CDR3 runs from the conserved cysteine through the conserved F or W. A D gene is named only where the DNA matches it firmly. A clone size is listed for some rows: how often the clone was seen (once, few, many), or a class if it is expanded.

clone_size	d_call	j_call	v_call	cdr3_nt	cdr3_aa
-	-	TRBJ1-1	TRBV28	TGTGCCAGCAGGAAATTTGGGGGGAACACTGAAGCTTTCTTT	CASRKFGGNTEAFF
-	TRBD1	TRBJ1-2	TRBV10-3	TGTGCCATCAGTGCAGCCGGGACAGAAGCTAACTATGGCTACACCTTC	CAISAAGTEANYGYTF
many	-	TRBJ2-3	TRBV6-2/TRBV6-3	TGTGCCAGCAGTTACTCGAGGGATACGCAGTATTTT	CASSYSRDTQYF
-	-	TRBJ2-7	TRBV28	TGTGCCAGCAGTCCGAGGACACCTTCAGCTCAGGCCGAGCAGTACTTC	CASSPRTPSAQAEQYF
few	-	TRBJ1-5	TRBV7-9	TGTGCCAGCTGCCAGGGACGGGATCAGCCCCAGCATTTT	CASCQGRDQPQHF
-	-	TRBJ1-2	TRBV4-2	TGTGCCAGCAGCCTTAACCCTGACGGGGAGCTTACTGGCTACACCTTC	CASSLNPDGELTGYTF
-	-	TRBJ1-5	TRBV27	TGTGCCAGCAGTTTATATGGAGATGGCAATCAGCCCCAGCATTTT	CASSLYGDGNQPQHF
-	-	TRBJ2-1	TRBV4-2	TGTGCCAGCAGCGCAGGGGCCGGTAACAATGAGCAGTTCTTC	CASSAGAGNNEQFF
few	-	TRBJ2-7	TRBV18	TGTGCCAGCTCACCAGGGCGACCTTCCTACGAGCAGTACTTC	CASSPGRPSYEQYF
few	TRBD1	TRBJ2-7	TRBV20-1	TGCAGTGCTAGGTCGGACAGGGGCAGCTACGAGCAGTACTTC	CSARSDRGSYEQYF
few	TRBD2	TRBJ2-1	TRBV5-1	TGCGCCTCTACGGGGGGGGCGCTTTCCAATGAGCAGTTCTTC	CASTGGALSNEQFF
few	TRBD1	TRBJ2-5	TRBV20-1	TGCAGTGCTTTCCCACCGACAGGGGAGGCAGGGGAGACCCAGTACTTC	CSAFPPTGEAGETQYF
few	-	TRBJ1-4	TRBV5-6	TGTGCCAGCAGCCTCCAGGGGTATGAAAAGCTGTTTTTT	CASSLQGYEKLFF
-	TRBD1	TRBJ1-1	TRBV4-2	TGTGCCAGCAGCCAGTTTAACAGGGGGAACACTGAAGCTTTCTTT	CASSQFNRGNTEAFF
-	-	TRBJ2-1	TRBV20-1	TGCAGTGTCCCAGCCCGGCTACCTAATGAGCAGTTCTTC	CSVPARLPNEQFF
-	-	TRBJ1-6	TRBV29-1	TGCACCGCCAGGATCTCCTATAATTCACCCCTCCACTTT	CTARISYNSPLHF
few	TRBD1	TRBJ2-7	TRBV3-1	TGTGCCAGCAGCTACCTGACAGGGGGCTACGAGCAGTACTTC	CASSYLTGGYEQYF
few	-	TRBJ1-4	TRBV12-3/TRBV12-4	TGTGCCAGCAGACGTTCCTATGGGGACGGGAATGAAAAACTGTTTTTT	CASRRSYGDGNEKLFF
-	TRBD2	TRBJ2-7	TRBV7-2	TGTGCCAGCAGCTATCTAGCGGGGGGACAAATAGGCGAGCAGTACTTC	CASSYLAGGQIGEQYF
-	-	TRBJ2-2	TRBV12-3/TRBV12-4	TGTGCCAGCAGTGCGGCCCTCACCGGGGAGCTGTTTTTT	CASSAALTGELFF
-	-	TRBJ2-7	TRBV18	TGTGCCAGCTCACTGGACCTGCTCCCGCCCTACGAGCAGTACTTC	CASSLDLLPPYEQYF
-	-	TRBJ2-5	TRBV4-1	TGCGCCAGCAGCCTTCAAACAGGGCCAGAGACCCAGTACTTC	CASSLQTGPETQYF
-	TRBD2	TRBJ2-2	TRBV7-9	TGTGCCAGCAGCCCCGACGGGGGGACCGGGGAGCTGTTTTTT	CASSPDGGTGELFF
once	TRBD2	TRBJ2-1	TRBV6-2/TRBV6-3	TGTGCCAGCAGTTACGGGACTAGCGGGTTCTTGAGGGAGCAGTTCTTC	CASSYGTSGFLREQFF
-	-	TRBJ2-5	TRBV2	TGTGCCAGCAGTGCGGGACTCCTGTACCAAGAGACCCAGTACTTC	CASSAGLLYQETQYF
-	-	TRBJ2-5	TRBV20-1	TGCAGTGCTAGAGATATGTGGACCGAGACCCAGTACTTC	CSARDMWTETQYF
few	TRBD1	TRBJ2-7	TRBV28	TGTGCCAGCCAAAGACAGGGTGGGTCCTACGAGCAGTACTTC	CASQRQGGSYEQYF
-	TRBD1	TRBJ1-4	TRBV4-1	TGCGCCAGCAGCCAGGACGGGACAGAGGATGAAAAACTGTTTTTT	CASSQDGTEDEKLFF
-	-	TRBJ1-2	TRBV7-2	TGTGCCAGCAGCTTAGAGTGGGGCAGAAGCTATGGCTACACCTTC	CASSLEWGRSYGYTF
-	-	TRBJ2-5	TRBV29-1	TGCAGCGTTGTGGAGGCCTGGGGGGAGCAGTACTTC	CSVVEAWGEQYF
few	-	TRBJ2-1	TRBV20-1	TGCAGTGCAAAATCAGCCGACGGAAGCTCCTACAATGAGCAGTTCTTC	CSAKSADGSSYNEQFF
-	-	TRBJ1-5	TRBV28	TGTGCCAGCAGTTTTGACTTCAATCAGCCCCAGCATTTT	CASSFDFNQPQHF
-	TRBD1	TRBJ2-7	TRBV3-1	TGTGCCAGCAGTGAAGGACAGGGGTCTATCTACGAGCAGTACTTC	CASSEGQGSIYEQYF
-	-	TRBJ2-2	TRBV9	TGTGCCAGCGGTCCCTCGAACACCGGGGAGCTGTTTTTT	CASGPSNTGELFF
-	-	TRBJ1-5	TRBV6-1	TGTGCCAGCTGTTGGGGGATTGATCAGCCCCAGCATTTT	CASCWGIDQPQHF
few	-	TRBJ1-2	TRBV20-1	TGCAGTGCTAGAGAAGTTGGAGGGGCTAACTATGGCTACACCTTC	CSAREVGGANYGYTF
few	-	TRBJ1-1	TRBV29-1	TGCAGCGTCACTCGACAGTCGAACACTGAAGCTTTCTTT	CSVTRQSNTEAFF
-	-	TRBJ1-4	TRBV3-1	TGTGCCAGCAGCCCGGATTCAGACAGACCCGGAGGTGAAAAACTGTTTTTT	CASSPDSDRPGGEKLFF
-	TRBD2	TRBJ2-7	TRBV7-6	TGTGCCAGCAGCGGACTAGCGGGAGGAAACGAGCAGTACTTC	CASSGLAGGNEQYF
-	-	TRBJ1-1	TRBV20-1	TGCAGTGCTAGAGATCCCGGGACCGGGAACACTGAAGCTTTCTTT	CSARDPGTGNTEAFF
-	-	TRBJ2-3	TRBV24-1	TGTGCCACGAGTGGAGAGGGCACAGATACGCAGTATTTT	CATSGEGTDTQYF
-	-	TRBJ2-7	TRBV6-6	TGTGCCAGCAGTTACTCTGCGGTGCCAAGGGAGCAGTACTTC	CASSYSAVPREQYF
few	-	TRBJ1-1	TRBV6-4	TGTGCCAGCAAAGACGTACCCGGAGTTGACACTGAAGCTTTCTTT	CASKDVPGVDTEAFF
-	TRBD1	TRBJ2-5	TRBV25-1	TGTGCCAGCAGTGAAAAAGGACAGGGGGCCGAGACCCAGTACTTC	CASSEKGQGAETQYF
-	TRBD1	TRBJ2-1	TRBV7-9	TGTGCCAGCAGCGGCGACAGGGATTGGCCGGGGGAGCAGTTCTTC	CASSGDRDWPGEQFF
-	TRBD1	TRBJ1-2	TRBV5-1	TGCGCCAGCAGCTTGGGACAGGGAGCTCGTAGAGGGGGCTACACCTTC	CASSLGQGARRGGYTF
-	-	TRBJ2-7	TRBV20-1	TGCAGTGTCGCCAGGGGTCTTACCTACGCGCAGTACTTC	CSVARGLTYAQYF
-	-	TRBJ1-1	TRBV6-6	TGTGCCAGCGGTCGAACAGGAGGCGGTGAAGCTTTCTTT	CASGRTGGGEAFF
-	-	TRBJ2-1	TRBV20-1	TGCAGTGCTGGTAGTGGGTATAATGAGCAGTTCTTC	CSAGSGYNEQFF
-	-	TRBJ1-5	TRBV12-3/TRBV12-4	TGCGCCAGCGTGCAGTCAGGTTATAGCAATCAGCCCCAGCAGTTT	CASVQSGYSNQPQQF
few	-	TRBJ2-1	TRBV27	TGTGCCAGCAGTTTAGTGGAGGGTTCTTATGGTGAGCAGTTCTTC	CASSLVEGSYGEQFF
few	-	TRBJ2-1	TRBV6-5	TGTGCCAGCAGACAGGGTTATAACAATGAGCAGTTCTTC	CASRQGYNNEQFF
-	-	TRBJ1-5	TRBV2	TGTGCCAGCAGTGAGGGGGTAAGAAGCAATCAGCCCCAGCATTTT	CASSEGVRSNQPQHF
-	-	TRBJ2-3	TRBV29-1	TGCAGCGCCGAGGGCGGCATTGATAGCACAGATACGCAGTATTTT	CSAEGGIDSTDTQYF
many	TRBD2	TRBJ2-3	TRBV15	TGTGCCACCAGCAGAGATCGCTGGCTAGCGGGTAACACAGATACGCAGTATTTT	CATSRDRWLAGNTDTQYF
many	TRBD2	TRBJ2-7	TRBV5-1	TGCGCCAGCAAACTAGCGGGCGCATACGAGCAGTACTTC	CASKLAGAYEQYF
many	TRBD2	TRBJ2-4	TRBV20-1	TGCAGTGCTAGAGATCTTTTGGCGGGGGGGGGCTTAGCCAAAAACATTCAGTACTTC	CSARDLLAGGGLAKNIQYF
few	TRBD1	TRBJ1-2	TRBV27	TGTGCCAGCAGTCTAAGGGCACAGGGGAGATATGGCTACACCTTC	CASSLRAQGRYGYTF